The clone carrying this T cell receptor (beta chain) was picked up many times. This sample's TCRbeta library carried unique molecular identifier barcodes. MiXCR was run by TCRdb on the PCR reads, yielding one entry per CDR3 protein. The repertoire consists of around 360,000 distinct CDR3 sequences, with under 13% occurring once and the leading ten covering 2% to 3%. V shed 2 bases and J 15 bases; nucleotides not matched to a gene: 10. CDR3 length: 15 amino acids. Germline V gives CDR1 MNHEY, CDR2 SVGEGT. These data belong to a study of T-cell reconstitution after alpha-beta-depleted transplantation in children.

This sequence joins TRBV6-2 or TRBV6-3 and TRBJ2-1, with TRBD2 identical over 13 bases. This TCR was sampled from a human donor who donated a stem cell graft to a child with acute lymphoblastic leukemia. The sample here was PBMCs from the stem cell graft donor, taken from the stem cell graft. In DNA, the CDR3 is TGTGCCAGCAGTTACGGGGCACTAGCGGGAGGGGATCCGTTCTTC. Encoded protein: CASSYGALAGGDPFF.